These T cell receptor beta chains were read from a single sample in a study of blood T cell repertoires in COVID-19. Clones were read by immunoSEQ multiplex PCR, and TCRdb kept only the in-frame ones, dropping some. The table has approximately 250,000 clones, about 88% seen once. Sequenced material: PBMCs or T cells enriched from blood (not recorded which). The receptors were sampled from a woman in her fifties or sixties in a cohort exposed to, infected with or recovered from COVID-19 (not recorded which). Both conserved end residues are trimmed from each CDR3. The order of the fields is V gene, J gene, CDR3 protein.

TRBV27	TRBJ2-1	ASSPGLAGGGRNEQF
TRBV6-5	TRBJ2-5	ASRTSGSIETQY
TRBV10-1	TRBJ2-7	ASSDPGQGLLGQY
TRBV11-1	TRBJ2-2	ASNTYRTANTGELF
TRBV6-1	TRBJ2-7	ASSERRLAGDEQY
TRBV7-2	TRBJ2-2	ASSLGVGGAGELF
TRBV2	TRBJ2-7	ASSEVAGPPYEQY
TRBV4-3	TRBJ2-1	ASSFLARQDEQF
TRBV11-2	TRBJ2-1	ASSSSGGGGSYNEQF
TRBV9	TRBJ1-3	ASSTSGGAGNTIY
TRBV2	TRBJ2-3	ASLDWGPNTQY
TRBV27	TRBJ1-6	ASRPRQEILSSYNSPLH
TRBV10-3	TRBJ2-1	AISARPSEGNEQF
TRBV28	TRBJ2-5	ASSSSSGRASRTQY
TRBV30	TRBJ1-1	AWSPTWTEAF
TRBV4-1	TRBJ1-4	ASSRTTGTAIEKLF
TRBV6-5	TRBJ2-7	ASSRDRGYEQY
TRBV27	TRBJ2-7	ASSLRGGSPYEQY
TRBV7-3	TRBJ2-1	ASSLNAGRNEQF
TRBV3-1/TRBV3-2	TRBJ1-6	ASSQGGNSPLH
TRBV19	TRBJ2-1	ASSYRPGGTESSYNEQF
TRBV15	TRBJ1-1	ATSRGGQGATEAF
TRBV5-4	TRBJ2-5	ASRGRETQY
TRBV7-8	TRBJ2-7	ASSPMGIGGL
TRBV28	TRBJ2-7	ASRRTGGRGEQY
TRBV6-5	TRBJ1-3	ASSYLGSSGNTIY
TRBV9	TRBJ1-3	ASSHTGGLRNTIY
TRBV19	TRBJ2-1	ASSIDGDSGANEQF
TRBV18	TRBJ2-7	ASSPQQGGGDEQY
TRBV5-4	TRBJ2-2	ASSLAGTSGRAGELF
TRBV2	TRBJ1-1	ASISVTEAF
TRBV7-9	TRBJ1-6	ASSLPGRGSPLH
TRBV29-1	TRBJ2-4	SGTGGATSKNIQY
TRBV19	TRBJ1-2	ASSVSGQGARGYT
TRBV6-2/TRBV6-3	TRBJ2-5	ASSYSSGGETQY
TRBV7-2	TRBJ2-3	ASSWGTRGFTDTQY
TRBV7-6	TRBJ1-3	ASSQAVSGNTIY
TRBV19	TRBJ2-7	ASSQPSGRGYEQY
TRBV5-6	TRBJ1-6	ASSKTGFPRSYNSPLH
TRBV3-1/TRBV3-2	TRBJ2-7	ASTVRGTSEQY
TRBV24-1	TRBJ1-5	ATLLKGDQPQH